This T cell receptor (beta chain) was sequenced during a study of shared clonotypes between healthy human individuals. In the case of this clone: The sample has other DNA sequences that encode this CDR3 too.

The repertoire was sequenced with immunoSEQ multiplex PCR; TCRdb's copy has only in-frame clones and lacks some. The data contain about 680,000 clones, around 92% of them singletons. Per germline, CDR1 MDHEN and CDR2 SYDVKM. Trimming left V 1 base short and J 3 bases short, with 4 bases between. The length of the CDR3 is 12 residues. In the naive CD8 group, cells lacked CD45RO and were positively selected for CCR7, so terminally differentiated effector memory CD45RA+ cells were left out. The source is a man aged 30 to 45 in good health. Sequences were obtained from naive CD8+ T cells sorted from blood. The chain carries TRBV28 and TRBJ2-7; D gene unclear. Here the CDR3 DNA reads TGTGCCAGCAGTTTATATGACTACGAGCAGTACTTC. It specifies CASSLYDYEQYF.